One and the same sample provided the 21 T cell receptor beta chains below, sequenced in a study of shared clonotypes between healthy human individuals (dated by TCRdb to 2020 to 2021). Library construction relied on the immunoSEQ multiplex PCR assay. Here the immuneACCESS table is served through TCRdb, limited to in-frame sequences with V and J called. Missing clones are a known gap in these copies; in checked studies unresolved V genes cover under half, and the rest lacks a known reason. In this sample the table shows 190,000 or so clones, 60% to 75% of which occur a single time. About 10% of the sample rests with the top ten. Sequenced material: memory CD4+ T cells sorted from blood. The label giving this sample's cell subset or site can be read as: CD45RA-negative fraction. These receptors came from a man in his thirties or forties in good health.

This rearrangement joins TRBV18 to TRBJ2-1; TRBD1 agrees at 7 bases. The CDR3 is made up of 14 amino acids. Germline trimming cut 5 bases from V and 8 bases from J; bases unmatched to any gene: 9. Germline CDR1 and CDR2: KGHSH and LQKENI. The CDR3 DNA reads TGTGCCAGCTCAATAACCACAGGGGACGATGAGCAGTTCTTC. Translating it yields CASSITTGDDEQFF.

The chain is built from TRBV6-5 and TRBJ2-7; a possible D gene is TRBD1 (6 bases). V lost 2 bases to trimming and J lost 2 bases, with 13 bases between them. The germline gives CDR1 MNHEY, CDR2 SVGAGI. The CDR3 runs 15 residues. The CDR3, as DNA: TGTGCCAGCAGTTACGACCCAGGGACAACCTACGAGCAGTACTTC. Its protein is CASSYDPGTTYEQYF.

This clone was counted a few times. This rearrangement joins TRBV7-9 to TRBJ1-4; D uncertain. V was cut by 1 base and J by 5 bases, with 2 bases left in between. In germline, CDR1 is SEHNR, CDR2 FQNEAQ (reference sequence). This CDR3 has 12 amino acids. The CDR3 loop reads CASSLDNEKLFF. As DNA, the CDR3 is TGTGCCAGCAGCTTAGACAATGAAAAACTGTTTTTT.

The chain recombines TRBV15 with TRBJ2-1, with 7 bases identical to TRBD2. Looked up from germline, CDR1 is LNHNV and CDR2 is YYDKDF (reference sequence). After removal of 6 bases from V and 8 bases from J, the junction contained 7 bases not matched to a gene. CDR3 length: 13 amino acids. This chain's CDR3 is CATRGGRGDEQFF. The CDR3 nucleotides are TGTGCCACCAGGGGCGGGAGAGGCGATGAGCAGTTCTTC.

The J gene is TRBJ2-3, the V gene TRBV2, with TRBD1 identical over 8 bases. This CDR3 is built from 21 residues. Losses at the gene ends were 5 bases for V and 2 bases for J; bases not matched to a gene: 24. Germline CDR1 is SNHLY and CDR2 is FYNNEI. The CDR3 is CASSPKGFVIDGQGPTDTQYF. The CDR3 nucleotides read TGTGCCAGCAGTCCGAAGGGTTTCGTGATTGATGGACAGGGACCCACAGATACGCAGTATTTT.

The chain uses TRBV6-1 and TRBJ2-1, with D unresolved. CDR1 is MNHNS, CDR2 SASEGT, per germline. V gave up 4 bases and J gave up 6 bases, with 10 bases separating them. The CDR3 is made up of 13 amino acids. The CDR3 reads CASSGRHSNEQFF. The CDR3 coding sequence is TGTGCCAGCAGTGGACGACACAGCAATGAGCAGTTCTTC.

The chain uses TRBV5-8 and TRBJ2-5; no definite D call. Looked up from germline, CDR1 is SGHTS and CDR2 is YDEGEE. This CDR3 has 17 amino acids. V was clipped by 2 bases and J by 0 bases, with 17 bases between them. The CDR3 region is CASSFWGDGRNQETQYF. CDR3 coding DNA: TGTGCCAGCAGCTTCTGGGGTGACGGTAGAAACCAAGAGACCCAGTACTTC.

The V gene is TRBV6-5, the J gene TRBJ2-7; tentatively, D is TRBD1 or TRBD2 (5 bases each). The germline V gene has CDR1 MNHEY and CDR2 SVGAGI. The CDR3 has 14 residues. V lost 7 bases and J 5 bases, leaving 18 bases between the germline ends. This chain's CDR3 is CASTQGPYNHEQYF. In DNA, the CDR3 is TGTGCCAGCACCCAGGGACCGTACAACCACGAGCAGTACTTC.

The chain employs TRBV11-1 and TRBJ2-7; no clear D. The germline gives CDR1 SGHAT, CDR2 FQDESV (reference sequence). The CDR3 is 15 amino acids. Trimming cost V 3 bases and J 0 bases, with 12 bases left between them. CDR3 region: CASSFGQVRSYEQYF. The CDR3 nucleotides read TGTGCCAGCAGCTTTGGGCAGGTACGCTCCTACGAGCAGTACTTC.

The V call is TRBV5-1, the J call TRBJ2-5; 10 nucleotides agree with TRBD1. CDR1 and CDR2 from the germline V gene are SGHRS and YFSETQ. CDR3 size: 15 residues. V shed 3 bases and J 3 bases; nucleotides not matched to a gene: 5. Written as DNA, the CDR3 is TGCGCCAGCAGCTCGGCCGGGACAGGGGAAGAGACCCAGTACTTC. Translated: CASSSAGTGEETQYF.

This chain links TRBV10-2 with TRBJ1-4, with 9 nucleotides matching TRBD1. After removal of 6 bases from V and 5 bases from J, the junction contained 7 bases not matched to a gene. CDR1 is WSHSY and CDR2 is SAAADI in the germline V gene. The CDR3 sequence is 15 residues long. CDR3 bases: TGCGCCAGCAGGACAGGGGGGAGGGGGAATGAAAAACTGTTTTTT. Translated, it gives CASRTGGRGNEKLFF.

The rearrangement joins TRBV11-2 to TRBJ2-3; either TRBD1 or TRBD2 may fit D (6 bases each). The CDR3 spans 14 residues. Germline V CDR1 and CDR2: SGHAT, FQNNGV. V shed 5 bases and J shed 3 bases, with 12 bases lying between them. The CDR3 region has the DNA TGTGCCAGCAGCCCCGGAGGGGGGACAGATACGCAGTATTTT. Amino acid sequence: CASSPGGGTDTQYF.

CDR3 nucleotides: TGTGCCAGCAGCTTGGCCCTGCAGGCCGAGCAGTACTTC. Translated: CASSLALQAEQYF. The V and J genes are TRBV5-4 and TRBJ2-7; D remains ambiguous. Germline CDR1 reads SGHNT; CDR2 reads YYREEE (reference sequence). The CDR3 runs to 13 residues. The V end lost 0 bases, the J end lost 6 bases, and 10 bases lay between the germline ends.

The rearrangement links TRBV6-5 to TRBJ2-1, with 7 bases lining up with TRBD1. The CDR3 consists of 13 residues. Germline CDR1 is MNHEY and CDR2 is SVGAGI. With V trimmed by 6 bases and J by 8 bases, 7 bases remained unmatched. As DNA, the CDR3 is TGTGCCAGCAGAAAACCGCAGGGGGATGAGCAGTTCTTC. Protein sequence: CASRKPQGDEQFF.

The V call is TRBV5-1, the J call TRBJ2-1; no definite D call. The CDR3 loop spans 15 amino acids. Germline lookup yields CDR1 SGHRS and CDR2 YFSETQ. The V end was cut by 5 bases, the J end by 0 bases, with 12 bases between. The DNA for the CDR3 is TGCGCCAGCAGTTCCGACCTACGCTCCTACAATGAGCAGTTCTTC. Protein product: CASSSDLRSYNEQFF.

The chain employs TRBV5-1 and TRBJ1-1; possible D gene TRBD1, 6 bases. The CDR3 totals 14 residues. The germline gives CDR1 SGHRS, CDR2 YFSETQ. V dropped 1 base and J dropped 5 bases, with 12 bases sitting between them. This CDR3 reads CASSLFAGTTEAFF. CDR3 nucleotides: TGCGCCAGCAGCTTGTTCGCAGGGACAACTGAAGCTTTCTTT.

This clone has just one count. The CDR3 here is CASSREPRGAQYF. CDR3 bases: TGTGCCAGCAGCCGAGAGCCGAGGGGTGCGCAGTATTTT. The V and J genes are TRBV5-4 and TRBJ2-3, with D perhaps assigned TRBD1 or TRBD2 (5 bases each). This CDR3 region has 13 residues. In germline, CDR1 is SGHNT, CDR2 YYREEE (reference sequence). V lost 4 bases, J lost 10 bases, and 16 bases lay in between. Looking up the rest from reference TRBV5-4 and TRBJ2-3 gives the full variable domain: ETGVTQSPTHLIKTRGQQVTLRCSSQSGHNTVSWYQQALGQGPQFIFQYYREEENGRGNFPPRFSGLQFPNYSSELNVNALELDDSALYLCASSREPRGAQYFGPGTRLTVL.

The rearrangement uses TRBV19 and TRBJ1-2; D is perhaps TRBD1 (6 bases). The CDR3 loop spans 14 amino acids. The germline V gene encodes CDR1 LNHDA and CDR2 SQIVND (reference sequence). The V end lost 3 bases, the J end lost 5 bases, and 13 bases lay between the germline ends. The CDR3 reads CASSMQGQLYGYTF. The CDR3 DNA reads as TGTGCCAGTAGTATGCAGGGACAACTATATGGCTACACCTTC.

V gene TRBV5-5 combines with J gene TRBJ2-6; D not resolved. V was shortened by 2 bases and J by 0 bases, with 6 bases between the two germline ends. CDR3 size: 15 residues. In germline, CDR1 is SGHKS, CDR2 YYEKEE (reference sequence). The CDR3 region is CASSFLFSGANVLTF. DNA of the CDR3: TGTGCCAGCAGCTTTCTGTTCTCTGGGGCCAACGTCCTGACTTTC.

The CDR3 sequence: CASSIRTSGRTVSDEQFF. The CDR3 DNA sequence: TGTGCCAGCAGCATACGGACTAGCGGGAGGACCGTGAGCGATGAGCAGTTCTTC. The rearrangement uses TRBV9 and TRBJ2-1; 14 bases fit TRBD2. The CDR3 is 18 amino acids. Germline CDR1 reads SGDLS; CDR2 reads YYNGEE. V dropped 4 bases and J dropped 8; count of bases not matched to a gene: 14. The variable domain in full, with the rest retrieved from reference TRBV9 and TRBJ2-1, is DSGVTQTPKHLITATGQRVTLRCSPRSGDLSVYWYQQSLDQGLQFLIQYYNGEERAKGNILERFSAQQFPDLHSELNLSSLELGDSALYFCASSIRTSGRTVSDEQFFGPGTRLTVL.

This clone has only one observation. The CDR3 spells CASSLVLGLADYEQYF. CDR3 DNA sequence: TGTGCCAGCAGCTTGGTTTTGGGGCTAGCCGACTACGAGCAGTACTTC. The V gene is TRBV5-6, the J gene TRBJ2-7, with D tentatively TRBD1 or TRBD2 (5 bases each). The V end was cut by 0 bases, the J end by 3 bases, with 16 bases between. CDR1 is SGHDT, CDR2 YYEEEE, per germline. There are 16 residues in the CDR3.